Detailed here is one TCR beta chain. Relapse after autologous stem cell transplantation occurred in every patient, and brentuximab vedotin exposure varied. The assay was immunoSEQ multiplex PCR, and TCRdb's table has in-frame clones only and misses some. Altogether approximately 20,000 clones are present, roughly 80% being singletons, with the ten largest covering about 18%. The sample originates from a study of PD-1 blockade in classical Hodgkin lymphoma. Germline lookup yields CDR1 LNHDA and CDR2 SQIVND (reference sequence). V gave up 3 bases and J gave up 0 bases; unmatched junction bases: 7. This CDR3 has 18 residues.

The chain employs TRBV19 and TRBJ1-3, with 11 bases aligning to TRBD1. Sequenced here: peripheral blood mononuclear cells (PBMCs), sampled before the second cycle of nivolumab. This receptor was obtained from a human donor with classical Hodgkin lymphoma. CDR3 in amino acids: CASSIRTGGSSSGNTIYF. The CDR3 DNA sequence: TGTGCCAGTAGTATCCGGACAGGGGGCTCGAGCTCTGGAAACACCATATATTTT.